The clone carrying this T cell receptor beta chain was counted only a few times. V was cut by 2 bases and J by 3 bases, with 17 bases left in between. This CDR3 comprises 17 residues. Germline lookup yields CDR1 SGHNT and CDR2 YYREEE (reference sequence). These data originate in a study of blood T cell repertoires in COVID-19. Study-level information: Material from acute and convalescent COVID-19 was sourced from the United States, Italy and Spain. The cDNA or gDNA used as material had been derived from T cells, B-cell-depleted T cells, or PBMCs.

Authors' processing steps: The assay estimated nucleated cells by amplifying reference gene primers. Measured with immunoSEQ multiplex PCR; TCRdb has only the in-frame clones, and not every one. D and trimming were read from the DNA, whereas the V and J calls and clone size are those reported in that table. This table has approximately 49,000 clones, roughly 89% appearing once. The TCR comes from a man aged 50 to 59 with acute or convalescent COVID-19. Sequencing was performed on peripheral blood. This rearrangement joins TRBV5-4 to TRBJ1-4; D remains unclear. The chain's CDR3 is CASSFLISGRSNEKLFF. Here the CDR3 DNA reads TGTGCCAGCAGCTTCCTTATCAGTGGGAGGTCTAATGAAAAACTGTTTTTT.